This TCR beta chain was retrieved from a study of blood T cells in healthy people across ages. Whole-study results and caveats: CMV infection status of these donors was not known.

Peripheral blood was drawn, about 10 milliliters per donor. Alongside a J-beta primer mix, a sample-barcoded 5' primer served in a second PCR lasting about 7 to 12 cycles. One entry per CDR3 protein results from TCRdb running MiXCR on the 5' RACE reads. The sample consists of 1.5 million to 2 million distinct CDR3 sequences, less than 50% of them appearing once. On this clonotype itself: What it recognizes is unknown.

The sample taken for sequencing was blood. The TCR sequence derives from a woman aged 40 to 50 in good health.

The CDR3 DNA is TGCGCCAGCAGCCAAGATCGGGGTGGGGGCCGCACAGATACGCAGTATTTT. This translates into CASSQDRGGGRTDTQYF. The rearrangement uses TRBV4-3 and TRBJ2-3; D is possibly TRBD1 (6 bases). CDR1 LGHNA and CDR2 YSLEER come from the germline V gene. The CDR3 consists of 17 residues. V dropped 0 bases and J dropped 1 base, with 14 bases sitting between them.